This T cell receptor (beta chain) was recorded in a study of T cells in Graves' hyperthyroidism and ophthalmopathy. Amplified TCR beta CDR3 regions derived from RNA transcripts. The study used the HTBI primer set for a first-round RT-PCR of the TCR CDR3. One entry per CDR3 protein results from TCRdb running MiXCR on the multiplex PCR reads. Of 490,000 or so distinct CDR3 sequences in the sample, around 16% were seen once. Each 10 ml fresh peripheral blood draw supplied the PBMCs. Of note for this clonotype: The antigen remains undetermined.

This CDR3 spans 12 amino acids. CDR1 SNHLY and CDR2 FYNNEI come from the germline V gene. V shed 7 bases and J shed 4 bases, with 10 bases lying between them. Findings of the study overall: Ophthalmopathy got predicted by the model a median approximately 6.4 months before its onset.

V gene TRBV2 combines with J gene TRBJ1-2, with D possibly being TRBD1 (5 bases). The clonotype originates from a woman aged 25-40 years with Graves' ophthalmopathy. The sample comprised blood. CDR3 amino acids: CASMGEIYGYTF. The CDR3 coding sequence is TGTGCCAGCATGGGGGAGATCTATGGCTACACCTTC. Full variable domain (remainder filled in from reference TRBV2 and TRBJ1-2): EPEVTQTPSHQVTQMGQEVILRCVPISNHLYFYWYRQILGQKVEFLVSFYNNEISEKSEIFDDQFSVERPDGSNFTLKIRSTKLEDSAMYFCASMGEIYGYTFGSGTRLTVV.